A selection of T cell receptor beta chains follows, all from one sample in a study of T cell responses to AZD1222 COVID-19 vaccine. Some clones are missing from TCRdb's copy, which holds only in-frame ones; the method was immunoSEQ multiplex PCR. The table has 150,000 to 180,000 clones, 85% to 95% seen once. The input for sequencing was peripheral blood, taken 28 days after the second AZD1222 dose. The source is an adult who received the AZD1222 COVID-19 vaccine. Both conserved end residues are part of each CDR3. D genes are given only for firm matches. The size of a clone is reported for some rows only, either as once, few or many, or as a class for expanded clones.

j_gene: TRBJ2-7
abundance: .
d_gene: .
v_gene: TRBV13
len: 15
CDR3aa: CASSLSDGGGYEQYF

j_gene: TRBJ1-3
abundance: once
d_gene: .
v_gene: TRBV18
len: 15
CDR3aa: CASKQGPSSGNTIYF

j_gene: TRBJ1-2
abundance: once
d_gene: .
v_gene: TRBV21-1
len: 15
CDR3aa: CASSKERTGKYGYTF

j_gene: TRBJ1-5
abundance: .
d_gene: TRBD1
v_gene: TRBV30
len: 15
CDR3aa: CAWSFTGGPNQPQHF

j_gene: TRBJ1-5
abundance: .
d_gene: .
v_gene: TRBV6-1
len: 16
CDR3aa: CASSEASLQRNQPQHF

j_gene: TRBJ1-1
abundance: .
d_gene: .
v_gene: TRBV9
len: 13
CDR3aa: CASSGGMNTEAFF

j_gene: TRBJ1-2
abundance: .
d_gene: .
v_gene: TRBV6-5
len: 15
CDR3aa: CASSYVRATDYGYTF

j_gene: TRBJ2-2
abundance: .
d_gene: TRBD2
v_gene: TRBV7-3
len: 16
CDR3aa: CASSPGLAGYTGELFF

j_gene: TRBJ1-1
abundance: .
d_gene: .
v_gene: TRBV2
len: 16
CDR3aa: CASTHGRGRDGTEAFF

j_gene: TRBJ2-1
abundance: few
d_gene: TRBD2
v_gene: TRBV7-9
len: 16
CDR3aa: CASSLYASGSVDEQFF

j_gene: TRBJ2-1
abundance: once
d_gene: .
v_gene: TRBV20-1
len: 11
CDR3aa: CSALDYNEQFF

j_gene: TRBJ1-2
abundance: few
d_gene: .
v_gene: TRBV5-1
len: 14
CDR3aa: CASSLVPDNYGYTF

j_gene: TRBJ2-1
abundance: once
d_gene: TRBD2
v_gene: TRBV5-6
len: 16
CDR3aa: CASSSTVASGLWEQFF

j_gene: TRBJ2-1
abundance: once
d_gene: TRBD2
v_gene: TRBV7-6
len: 19
CDR3aa: CASSLELAGARSSYNEQFF

j_gene: TRBJ1-1
abundance: .
d_gene: TRBD1
v_gene: TRBV27
len: 14
CDR3aa: CASIRTGAGREAFF

j_gene: TRBJ1-3
abundance: few
d_gene: .
v_gene: TRBV19
len: 11
CDR3aa: CASRRGNTIYF

j_gene: TRBJ2-7
abundance: .
d_gene: .
v_gene: TRBV3-1/TRBV3-2
len: 11
CDR3aa: CASSQISEQYF

j_gene: TRBJ2-7
abundance: .
d_gene: TRBD2
v_gene: TRBV6-5
len: 14
CDR3aa: CASSTRDRGDEQYF

j_gene: TRBJ2-5
abundance: .
d_gene: .
v_gene: TRBV3-1/TRBV3-2
len: 13
CDR3aa: CASSQAGGETQYF

j_gene: TRBJ1-2
abundance: .
d_gene: .
v_gene: TRBV5-6
len: 14
CDR3aa: CASSLAGQNYGYTF

j_gene: TRBJ1-5
abundance: .
d_gene: .
v_gene: TRBV7-8
len: 15
CDR3aa: CASSFGQWGDQPQHF

j_gene: TRBJ1-2
abundance: .
d_gene: TRBD1
v_gene: TRBV14
len: 14
CDR3aa: CASSQVEGAYGYTF

j_gene: TRBJ1-2
abundance: .
d_gene: .
v_gene: TRBV5-4
len: 14
CDR3aa: CASSPGPQAGGYTF

j_gene: TRBJ1-1
abundance: once
d_gene: .
v_gene: TRBV5-8
len: 16
CDR3aa: CASSLVAAQLNTEAFF

j_gene: TRBJ1-1
abundance: .
d_gene: .
v_gene: TRBV6-1
len: 13
CDR3aa: CASSEVYVLEAFF

j_gene: TRBJ2-1
abundance: .
d_gene: TRBD2
v_gene: TRBV5-1
len: 15
CDR3aa: CASSGPGLARDEQFF

j_gene: TRBJ1-4
abundance: .
d_gene: TRBD1
v_gene: TRBV7-9
len: 15
CDR3aa: CASRGKDRLGEKLFF

j_gene: TRBJ1-1
abundance: .
d_gene: .
v_gene: TRBV30
len: 15
CDR3aa: CAWVGGRDRDTEAFF

j_gene: TRBJ1-2
abundance: .
d_gene: .
v_gene: TRBV6-5
len: 16
CDR3aa: CASSWSGTTANYGYTF

j_gene: TRBJ2-7
abundance: .
d_gene: .
v_gene: TRBV18
len: 12
CDR3aa: CASSSNRDEQYF

j_gene: TRBJ2-1
abundance: .
d_gene: .
v_gene: TRBV27
len: 15
CDR3aa: CASSFGTIIHNEQFF

j_gene: TRBJ1-2
abundance: .
d_gene: TRBD1
v_gene: TRBV6-4
len: 14
CDR3aa: CASRADRGSYGYTF

j_gene: TRBJ2-2
abundance: .
d_gene: TRBD1
v_gene: TRBV30
len: 13
CDR3aa: CAWRSQGKGELFF

j_gene: TRBJ1-2
abundance: .
d_gene: .
v_gene: TRBV6-5
len: 14
CDR3aa: CASTTQTGDSGYTF

j_gene: TRBJ2-1
abundance: .
d_gene: TRBD2
v_gene: TRBV19
len: 15
CDR3aa: CASTSSGGLYNEQFF

j_gene: TRBJ1-5
abundance: .
d_gene: .
v_gene: TRBV10-2
len: 14
CDR3aa: CASSVGGSNQPQHF

j_gene: TRBJ1-4
abundance: .
d_gene: TRBD1
v_gene: TRBV2
len: 15
CDR3aa: CASSERQGRSEKLFF

j_gene: TRBJ1-1
abundance: .
d_gene: TRBD1
v_gene: TRBV28
len: 13
CDR3aa: CASSMTGKTEAFF

j_gene: TRBJ2-3
abundance: .
d_gene: .
v_gene: TRBV28
len: 13
CDR3aa: CASLRGPTDTQYF

j_gene: TRBJ1-5
abundance: .
d_gene: .
v_gene: TRBV6-5
len: 15
CDR3aa: CASSHGLQKNQPQHF

j_gene: TRBJ2-3
abundance: .
d_gene: TRBD2
v_gene: TRBV5-6
len: 19
CDR3aa: CASSSRLAGVNHGTDTQYF

j_gene: TRBJ1-1
abundance: .
d_gene: .
v_gene: TRBV13
len: 15
CDR3aa: CASSFVGARNTEAFF

j_gene: TRBJ1-2
abundance: .
d_gene: .
v_gene: TRBV3-1/TRBV3-2
len: 11
CDR3aa: CASSQAYGYTF

j_gene: TRBJ1-2
abundance: few
d_gene: TRBD1
v_gene: TRBV19
len: 15
CDR3aa: CASSSRTGGDYGYTF

j_gene: TRBJ1-1
abundance: .
d_gene: .
v_gene: TRBV19
len: 18
CDR3aa: CASSMGALGGAMNTEAFF

j_gene: TRBJ2-7
abundance: .
d_gene: .
v_gene: TRBV11-2
len: 13
CDR3aa: CASSLAGSYEQYF

j_gene: TRBJ1-3
abundance: once
d_gene: .
v_gene: TRBV5-1
len: 15
CDR3aa: CASSLIEAGADTIYF

j_gene: TRBJ2-3
abundance: .
d_gene: .
v_gene: TRBV2
len: 14
CDR3aa: CATRQRWMTDTQYF

j_gene: TRBJ1-1
abundance: .
d_gene: .
v_gene: TRBV11-2
len: 14
CDR3aa: CASSPWNGQSEAFF

j_gene: TRBJ2-3
abundance: .
d_gene: TRBD2
v_gene: TRBV10-3
len: 16
CDR3aa: CAISVELAGVTDTQYF

j_gene: TRBJ1-2
abundance: once
d_gene: TRBD1
v_gene: TRBV19
len: 12
CDR3aa: CASRQGAAGYTF

j_gene: TRBJ1-2
abundance: .
d_gene: .
v_gene: TRBV10-3
len: 12
CDR3aa: CAISEAKRGYTF

j_gene: TRBJ2-5
abundance: .
d_gene: TRBD1
v_gene: TRBV28
len: 16
CDR3aa: CASSRAGQGDKETQYF